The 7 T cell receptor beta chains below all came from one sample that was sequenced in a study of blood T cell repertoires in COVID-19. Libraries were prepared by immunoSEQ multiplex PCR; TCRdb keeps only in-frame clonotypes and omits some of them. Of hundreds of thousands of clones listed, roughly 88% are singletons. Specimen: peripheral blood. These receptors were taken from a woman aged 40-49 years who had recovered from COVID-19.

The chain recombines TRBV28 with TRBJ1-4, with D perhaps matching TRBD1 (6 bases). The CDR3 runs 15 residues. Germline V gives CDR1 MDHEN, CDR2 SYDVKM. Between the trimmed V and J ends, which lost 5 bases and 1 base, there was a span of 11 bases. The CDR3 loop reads CASSRTGLTNEKLFF. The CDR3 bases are TGTGCCAGCAGTAGAACAGGGCTAACTAATGAAAAACTGTTTTTT.

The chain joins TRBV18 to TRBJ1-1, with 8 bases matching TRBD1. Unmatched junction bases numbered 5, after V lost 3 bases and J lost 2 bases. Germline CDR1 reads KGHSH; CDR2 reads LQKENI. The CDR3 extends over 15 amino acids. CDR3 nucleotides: TGTGCCAGCTCACCCGGGGGACAGGCTAACACTGAAGCTTTCTTT. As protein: CASSPGGQANTEAFF.

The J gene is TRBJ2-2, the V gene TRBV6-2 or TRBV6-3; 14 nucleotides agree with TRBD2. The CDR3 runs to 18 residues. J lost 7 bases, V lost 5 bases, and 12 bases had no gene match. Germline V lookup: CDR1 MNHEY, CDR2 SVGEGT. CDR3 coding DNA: TGTGCCAGCAGTCAATGGGGACTAGCGGGAGTCGTGCGCGGGGAGCTGTTTTTT. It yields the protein CASSQWGLAGVVRGELFF.

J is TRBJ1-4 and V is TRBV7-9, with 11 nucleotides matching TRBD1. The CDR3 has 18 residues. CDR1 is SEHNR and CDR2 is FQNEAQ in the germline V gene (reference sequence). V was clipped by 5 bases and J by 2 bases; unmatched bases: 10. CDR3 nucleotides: TGTGCCAGCAGCACAAGGACAGGGGGCGATGGCACTAATGAAAAACTGTTTTTT. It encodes CASSTRTGGDGTNEKLFF. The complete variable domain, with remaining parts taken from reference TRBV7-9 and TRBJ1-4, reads DTGVSQNPRHKITKRGQNVTFRCDPISEHNRLYWYRQTLGQGPEFLTYFQNEAQLEKSRLLSDRFSAERPKGSFSTLEIQRTEQGDSAMYLCASSTRTGGDGTNEKLFFGSGTQLSVL.

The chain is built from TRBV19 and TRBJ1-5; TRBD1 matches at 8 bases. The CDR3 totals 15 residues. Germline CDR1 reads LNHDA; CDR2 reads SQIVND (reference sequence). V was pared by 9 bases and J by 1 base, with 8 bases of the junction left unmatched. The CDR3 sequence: CASKDRGWSNQPQHF. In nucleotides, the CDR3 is TGTGCCAGCAAAGACAGGGGTTGGAGCAATCAGCCCCAGCATTTT. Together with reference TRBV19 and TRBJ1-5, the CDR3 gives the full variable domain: DGGITQSPKYLFRKEGQNVTLSCEQNLNHDAMYWYRQDPGQGLRLIYYSQIVNDFQKGDIAEGYSVSREKKESFPLTVTSAQKNPTAFYLCASKDRGWSNQPQHFGDGTRLSIL.

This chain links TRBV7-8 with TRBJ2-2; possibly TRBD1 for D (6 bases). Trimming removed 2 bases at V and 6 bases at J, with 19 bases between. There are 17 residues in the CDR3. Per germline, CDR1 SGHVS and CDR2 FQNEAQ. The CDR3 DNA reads TGTGCCAGCAGCTTACGCTATACGGGACAAACCTCCGGGGAGCTGTTTTTT. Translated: CASSLRYTGQTSGELFF.

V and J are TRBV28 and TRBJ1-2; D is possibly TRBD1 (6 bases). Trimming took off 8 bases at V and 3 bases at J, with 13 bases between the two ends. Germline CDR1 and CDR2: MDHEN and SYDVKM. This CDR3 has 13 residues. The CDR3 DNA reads TGTGCCAGCCAAAGACAGGATCACTATGGCTACACCTTC. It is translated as CASQRQDHYGYTF.